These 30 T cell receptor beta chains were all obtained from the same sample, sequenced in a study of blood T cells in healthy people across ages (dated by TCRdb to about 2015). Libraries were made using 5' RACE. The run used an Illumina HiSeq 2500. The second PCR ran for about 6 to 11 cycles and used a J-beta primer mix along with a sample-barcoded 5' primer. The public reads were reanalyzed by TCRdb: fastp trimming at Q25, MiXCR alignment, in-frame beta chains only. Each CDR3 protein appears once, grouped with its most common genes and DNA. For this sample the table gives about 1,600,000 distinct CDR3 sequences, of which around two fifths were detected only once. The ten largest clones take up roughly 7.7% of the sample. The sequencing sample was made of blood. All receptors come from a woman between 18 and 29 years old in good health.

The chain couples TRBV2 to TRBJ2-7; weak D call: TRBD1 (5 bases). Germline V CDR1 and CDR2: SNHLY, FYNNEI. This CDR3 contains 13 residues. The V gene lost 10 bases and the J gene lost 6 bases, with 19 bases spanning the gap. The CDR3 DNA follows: TGTGCCACCGCCTGGCAGGGCGTGGGCGAGCAGTACTTC. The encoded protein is CATAWQGVGEQYF.

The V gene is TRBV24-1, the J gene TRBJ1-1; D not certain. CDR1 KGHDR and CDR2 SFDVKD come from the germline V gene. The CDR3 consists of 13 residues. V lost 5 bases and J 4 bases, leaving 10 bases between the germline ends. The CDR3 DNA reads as TGTGCCACCAGTGGCGAGGTTCCCACTGAAGCTTTCTTT. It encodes CATSGEVPTEAFF.

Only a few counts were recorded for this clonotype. CDR3 DNA: TGTGCCATCAGCGGCGGGACAGGGGGGGAGACCCAGTACTTC. This gives the protein CAISGGTGGETQYF. This chain uses TRBV10-3 with TRBJ2-5, with 11 bases aligning to TRBD1. J was trimmed by 5 bases and V by 6 bases; bases with no gene match: 5. Germline V gene lookup returns CDR1 ENHRY and CDR2 SYGVKD. There are 14 residues in the CDR3.

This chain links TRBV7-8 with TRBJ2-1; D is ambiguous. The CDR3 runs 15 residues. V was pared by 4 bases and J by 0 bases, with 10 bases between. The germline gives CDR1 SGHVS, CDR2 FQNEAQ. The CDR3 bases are TGTGCCAGCAGCTCCTTCCTGAGCTCCTACAATGAGCAGTTCTTC. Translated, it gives CASSSFLSSYNEQFF.

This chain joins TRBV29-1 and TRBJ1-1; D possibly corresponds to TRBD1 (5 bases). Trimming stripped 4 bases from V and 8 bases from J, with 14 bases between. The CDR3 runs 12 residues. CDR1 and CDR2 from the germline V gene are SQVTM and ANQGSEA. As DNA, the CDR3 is TGCAGCGTTGTAAGGGGTGGGCAGGAAGCTTTCTTT. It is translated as CSVVRGGQEAFF.

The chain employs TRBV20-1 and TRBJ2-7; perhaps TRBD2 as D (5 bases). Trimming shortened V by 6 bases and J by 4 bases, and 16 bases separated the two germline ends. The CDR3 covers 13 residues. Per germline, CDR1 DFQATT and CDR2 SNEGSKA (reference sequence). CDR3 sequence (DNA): TGCAGTGCCTTAGGGAGCGAAAGATACGAGCAGTACTTC. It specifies CSALGSERYEQYF.

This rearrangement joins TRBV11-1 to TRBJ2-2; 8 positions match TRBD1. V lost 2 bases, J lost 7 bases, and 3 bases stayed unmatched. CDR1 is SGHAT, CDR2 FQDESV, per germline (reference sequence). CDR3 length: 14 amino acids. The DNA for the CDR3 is TGTGCCAGCAGCTTACAGGGGGCAATCGGGGAGCTGTTTTTT. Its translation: CASSLQGAIGELFF.

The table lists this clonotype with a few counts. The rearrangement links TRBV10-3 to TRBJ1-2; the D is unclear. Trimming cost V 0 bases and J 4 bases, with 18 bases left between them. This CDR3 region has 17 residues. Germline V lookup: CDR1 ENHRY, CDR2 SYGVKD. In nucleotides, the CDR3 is TGTGCCATCAGTGAGTCGGGCCGGGGATCCCCTCCCTATGGCTACACCTTC. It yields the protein CAISESGRGSPPYGYTF.

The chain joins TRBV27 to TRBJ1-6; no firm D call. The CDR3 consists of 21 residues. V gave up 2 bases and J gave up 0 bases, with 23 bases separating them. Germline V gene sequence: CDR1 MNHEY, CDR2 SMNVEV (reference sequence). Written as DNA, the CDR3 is TGTGCCAGCAGTTTACCGGACCTTCCCCAAGAGTGGAGCTCCTATAATTCACCCCTCCACTTT. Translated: CASSLPDLPQEWSSYNSPLHF.

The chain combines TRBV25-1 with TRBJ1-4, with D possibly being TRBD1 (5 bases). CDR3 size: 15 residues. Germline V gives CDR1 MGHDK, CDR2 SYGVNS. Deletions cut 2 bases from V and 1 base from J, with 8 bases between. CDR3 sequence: CASSEDRETNEKLFF. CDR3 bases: TGTGCCAGCAGTGAAGACAGAGAAACTAATGAAAAACTGTTTTTT. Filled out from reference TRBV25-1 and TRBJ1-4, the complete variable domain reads EADIYQTPRYLVIGTGKKITLECSQTMGHDKMYWYQQDPGMELHLIHYSYGVNSTEKGDLSSESTVSRIRTEHFPLTLESARPSHTSQYLCASSEDRETNEKLFFGSGTQLSVL.

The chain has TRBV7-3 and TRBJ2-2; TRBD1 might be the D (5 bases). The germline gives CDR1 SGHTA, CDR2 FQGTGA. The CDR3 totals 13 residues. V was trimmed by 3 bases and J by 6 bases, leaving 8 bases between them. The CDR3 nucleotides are TGTGCCAGCAGCTTCCAGGGCGCCGGGGAGCTGTTTTTT. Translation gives CASSFQGAGELFF. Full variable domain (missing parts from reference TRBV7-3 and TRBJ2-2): GAGVSQTPSNKVTEKGKYVELRCDPISGHTALYWYRQSLGQGPEFLIYFQGTGAADDSGLPNDRFFAVRPEGSVSTLKIQRTERGDSAVYLCASSFQGAGELFFGEGSRLTVL.

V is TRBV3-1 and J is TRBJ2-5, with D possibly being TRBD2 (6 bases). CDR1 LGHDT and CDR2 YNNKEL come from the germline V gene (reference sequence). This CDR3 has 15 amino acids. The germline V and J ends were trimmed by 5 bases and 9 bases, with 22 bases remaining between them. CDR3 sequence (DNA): TGTGCCAGCAGCTCGCGAGTTGGCGTCTCGGGGGCCCAGTACTTC. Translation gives CASSSRVGVSGAQYF.

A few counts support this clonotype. CDR3 in amino acids: CASSPYSEFSNQFF. The CDR3 region has the DNA TGTGCCAGCAGCCCCTACTCCGAGTTCTCCAACCAGTTCTTC. The rearrangement links TRBV7-2 to TRBJ2-1, with no clear D. This CDR3 spans 14 amino acids. Germline loops: CDR1 SGHTA, CDR2 FQGNSA. V was cut by 5 bases and J by 13 bases, with 21 bases left in between.

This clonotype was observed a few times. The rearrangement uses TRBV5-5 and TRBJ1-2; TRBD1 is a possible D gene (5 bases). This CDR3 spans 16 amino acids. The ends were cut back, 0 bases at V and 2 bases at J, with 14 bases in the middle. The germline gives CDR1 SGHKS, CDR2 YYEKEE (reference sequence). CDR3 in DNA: TGTGCCAGCAGCTTGGGAATTGGGGCAGAGAACTATGGCTACACCTTC. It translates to CASSLGIGAENYGYTF.

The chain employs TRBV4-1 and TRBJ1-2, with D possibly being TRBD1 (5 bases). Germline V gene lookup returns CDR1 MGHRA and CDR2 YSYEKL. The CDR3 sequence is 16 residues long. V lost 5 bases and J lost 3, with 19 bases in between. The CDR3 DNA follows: TGCGCCAGCAGCTACCCGGCGGGGGATAGCGACTATGGCTACACCTTC. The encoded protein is CASSYPAGDSDYGYTF.

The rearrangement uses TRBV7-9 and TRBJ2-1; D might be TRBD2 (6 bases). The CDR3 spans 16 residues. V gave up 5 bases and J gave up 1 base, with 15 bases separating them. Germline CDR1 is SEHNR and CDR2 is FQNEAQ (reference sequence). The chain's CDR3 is CASSGPLSGSYNEQFF. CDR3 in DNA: TGTGCCAGCAGCGGCCCCCTGAGCGGGTCCTACAATGAGCAGTTCTTC.

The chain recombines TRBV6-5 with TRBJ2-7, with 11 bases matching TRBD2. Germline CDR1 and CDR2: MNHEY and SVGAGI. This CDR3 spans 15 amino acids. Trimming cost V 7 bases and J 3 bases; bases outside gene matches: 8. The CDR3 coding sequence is TGTGCCAGCATAAAGCAACTAGCGGGGGTCTACGAGCAGTACTTC. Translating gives CASIKQLAGVYEQYF.

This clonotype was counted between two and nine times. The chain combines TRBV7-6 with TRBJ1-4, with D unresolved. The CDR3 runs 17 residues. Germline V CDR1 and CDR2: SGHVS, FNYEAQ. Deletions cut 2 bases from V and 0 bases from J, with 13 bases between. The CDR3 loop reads CASSLHLKGATNEKLFF. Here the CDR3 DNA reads TGTGCCAGCAGCTTACACTTGAAGGGTGCAACTAATGAAAAACTGTTTTTT. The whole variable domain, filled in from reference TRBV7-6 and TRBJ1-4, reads GAGVSQSPRYKVTKRGQDVALRCDPISGHVSLYWYRQALGQGPEFLTYFNYEAQQDKSGLPNDRFSAERPEGSISTLTIQRTEQRDSAMYRCASSLHLKGATNEKLFFGSGTQLSVL.

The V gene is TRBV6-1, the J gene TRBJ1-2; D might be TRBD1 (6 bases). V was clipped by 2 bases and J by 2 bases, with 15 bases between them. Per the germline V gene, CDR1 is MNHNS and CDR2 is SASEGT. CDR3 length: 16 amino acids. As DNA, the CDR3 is TGTGCCAGCAGTGAAATATTCGTAACAGGGAACTATGGCTACACCTTC. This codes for CASSEIFVTGNYGYTF.

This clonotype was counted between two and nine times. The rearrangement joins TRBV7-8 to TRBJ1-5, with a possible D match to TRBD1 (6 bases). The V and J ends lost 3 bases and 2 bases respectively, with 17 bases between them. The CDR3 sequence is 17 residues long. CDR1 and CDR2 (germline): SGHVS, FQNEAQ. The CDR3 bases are TGTGCCAGCAGCTTGGTGCAGGACAGACGGGGCAATCAGCCCCAGCATTTT. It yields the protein CASSLVQDRRGNQPQHF.

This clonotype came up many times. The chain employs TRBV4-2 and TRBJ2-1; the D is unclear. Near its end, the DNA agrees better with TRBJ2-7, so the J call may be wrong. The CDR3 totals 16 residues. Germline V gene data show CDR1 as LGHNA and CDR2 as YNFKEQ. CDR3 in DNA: TGTGCCAGCAGCCAAGACTCGGCCCTCCTCTACAATGAGCAGTACTTC. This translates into CASSQDSALLYNEQYF.

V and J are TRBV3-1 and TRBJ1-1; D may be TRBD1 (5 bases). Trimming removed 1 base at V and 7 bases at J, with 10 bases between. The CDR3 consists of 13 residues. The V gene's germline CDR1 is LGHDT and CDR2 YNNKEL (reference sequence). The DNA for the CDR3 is TGTGCCAGCAGCCAAGGGACGAGGGGTGAAGCTTTCTTT. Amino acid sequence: CASSQGTRGEAFF.

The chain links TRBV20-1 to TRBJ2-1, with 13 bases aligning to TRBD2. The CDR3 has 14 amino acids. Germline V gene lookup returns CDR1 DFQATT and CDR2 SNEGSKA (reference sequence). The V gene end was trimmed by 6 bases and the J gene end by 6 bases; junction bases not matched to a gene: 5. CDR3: CSASTSGGANEQFF. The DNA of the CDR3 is TGCAGTGCAAGTACTAGCGGGGGGGCCAATGAGCAGTTCTTC.

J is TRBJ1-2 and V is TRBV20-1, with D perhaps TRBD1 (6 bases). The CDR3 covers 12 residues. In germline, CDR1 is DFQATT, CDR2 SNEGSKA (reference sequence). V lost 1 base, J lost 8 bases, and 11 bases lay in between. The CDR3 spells CSARGVGGGYTF. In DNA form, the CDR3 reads TGCAGTGCTAGAGGCGTCGGGGGCGGCTACACCTTC.

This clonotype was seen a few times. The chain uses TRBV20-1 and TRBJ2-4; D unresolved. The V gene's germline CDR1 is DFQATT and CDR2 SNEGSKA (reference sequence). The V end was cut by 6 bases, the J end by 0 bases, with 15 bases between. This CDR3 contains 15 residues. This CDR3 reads CSAPSDALAKNIQYF. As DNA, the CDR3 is TGCAGTGCCCCAAGCGATGCTCTAGCCAAAAACATTCAGTACTTC.

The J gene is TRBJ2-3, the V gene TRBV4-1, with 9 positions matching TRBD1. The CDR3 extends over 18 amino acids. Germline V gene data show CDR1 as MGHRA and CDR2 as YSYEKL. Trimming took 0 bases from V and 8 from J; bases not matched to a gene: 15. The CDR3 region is CASSQDIRGQGSLGTQYF. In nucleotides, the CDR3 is TGCGCCAGCAGCCAAGATATCAGGGGACAGGGTTCATTGGGTACGCAGTATTTT.

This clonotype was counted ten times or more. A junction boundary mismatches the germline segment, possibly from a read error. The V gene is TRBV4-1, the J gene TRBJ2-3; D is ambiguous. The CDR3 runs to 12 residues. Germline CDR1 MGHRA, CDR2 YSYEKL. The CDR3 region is CASSQVPDTQYF. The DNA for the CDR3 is TGTGCCAGCAGCCAAGTCCCAGATACGCAGTATTTT.

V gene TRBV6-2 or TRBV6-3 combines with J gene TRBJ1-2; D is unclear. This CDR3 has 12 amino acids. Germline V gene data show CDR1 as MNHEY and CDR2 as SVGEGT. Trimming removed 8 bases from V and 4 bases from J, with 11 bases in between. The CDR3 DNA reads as TGTGCCAGCCGCAGCTGGGTCTATGGCTACACCTTC. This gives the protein CASRSWVYGYTF.

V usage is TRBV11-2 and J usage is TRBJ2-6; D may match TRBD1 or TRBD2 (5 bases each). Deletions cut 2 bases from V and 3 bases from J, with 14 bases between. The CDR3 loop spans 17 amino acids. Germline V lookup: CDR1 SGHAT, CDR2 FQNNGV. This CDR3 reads CASSLIPTGRGANVLTF. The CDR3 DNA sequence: TGTGCCAGCAGCTTAATCCCCACGGGGCGTGGGGCCAACGTCCTGACTTTC.

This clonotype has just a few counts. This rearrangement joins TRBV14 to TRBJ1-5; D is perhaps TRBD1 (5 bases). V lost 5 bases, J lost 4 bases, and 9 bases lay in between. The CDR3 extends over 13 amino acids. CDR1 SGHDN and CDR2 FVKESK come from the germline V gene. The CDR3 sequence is CASSWGTNQPQHF. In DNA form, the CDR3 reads TGTGCCAGCAGCTGGGGGACGAATCAGCCCCAGCATTTT.